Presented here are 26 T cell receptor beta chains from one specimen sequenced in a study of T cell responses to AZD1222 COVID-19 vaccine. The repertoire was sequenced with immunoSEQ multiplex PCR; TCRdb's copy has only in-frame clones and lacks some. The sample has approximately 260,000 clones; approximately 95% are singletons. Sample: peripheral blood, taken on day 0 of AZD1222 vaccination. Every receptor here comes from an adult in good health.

The CDR3 protein is CASSLAGRAGDEQFF. CDR3 DNA: TGTGCCAGCAGCTTAGCGGGGCGAGCTGGGGATGAGCAGTTCTTC. The chain carries TRBV11-2 and TRBJ2-1; D is tentatively TRBD1 or TRBD2 (5 bases each). V dropped 1 base and J dropped 8 bases, with 15 bases sitting between them. CDR3 length equals 15 residues. Germline V gene lookup returns CDR1 SGHAT and CDR2 FQNNGV.

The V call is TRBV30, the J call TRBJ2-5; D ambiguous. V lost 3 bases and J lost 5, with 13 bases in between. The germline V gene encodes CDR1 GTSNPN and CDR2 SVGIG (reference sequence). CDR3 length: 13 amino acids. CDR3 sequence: CAWRAGVRETQYF. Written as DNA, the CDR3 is TGTGCCTGGAGGGCTGGGGTTAGGGAGACCCAGTACTTC.

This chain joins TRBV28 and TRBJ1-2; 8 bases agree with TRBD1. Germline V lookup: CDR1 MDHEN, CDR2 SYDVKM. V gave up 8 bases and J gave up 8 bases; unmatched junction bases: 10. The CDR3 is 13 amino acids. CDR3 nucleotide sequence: TGTGCCAGCTCAGTCCAGGGGGCGCGAGGCTACACCTTC. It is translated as CASSVQGARGYTF.

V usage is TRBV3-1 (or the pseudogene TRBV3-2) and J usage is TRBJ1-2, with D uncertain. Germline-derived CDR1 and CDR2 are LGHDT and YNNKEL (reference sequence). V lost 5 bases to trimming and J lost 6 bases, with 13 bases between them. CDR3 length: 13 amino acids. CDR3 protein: CASSDGQTDGYTF. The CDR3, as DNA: TGTGCCAGCAGCGACGGGCAGACCGATGGCTACACCTTC.

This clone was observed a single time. In DNA form, the CDR3 reads TGTGCCAGCAGCGTAGACGAGCGGGAGGGAGATACGCAGTATTTT. Amino acid sequence: CASSVDEREGDTQYF. This chain joins TRBV9 and TRBJ2-3; TRBD2 matches 10 bases. Trimming took 0 bases from V and 5 from J; bases not matched to a gene: 3. The CDR3 runs to 15 residues. CDR1 SGDLS and CDR2 YYNGEE come from the germline V gene.

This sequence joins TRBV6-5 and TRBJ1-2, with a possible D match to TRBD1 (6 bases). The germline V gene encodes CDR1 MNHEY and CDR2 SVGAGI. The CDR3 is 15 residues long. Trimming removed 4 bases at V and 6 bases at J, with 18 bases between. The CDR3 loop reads CASSWGGRAADGYTF. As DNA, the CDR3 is TGTGCCAGCAGTTGGGGGGGCAGGGCTGCCGATGGCTACACCTTC.

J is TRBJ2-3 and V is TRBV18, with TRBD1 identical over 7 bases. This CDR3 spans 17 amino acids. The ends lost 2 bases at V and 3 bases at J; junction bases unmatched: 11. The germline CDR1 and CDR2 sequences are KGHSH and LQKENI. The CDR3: CASSPGFPQGETDTQYF. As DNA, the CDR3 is TGTGCCAGCTCACCAGGGTTCCCCCAGGGGGAGACAGATACGCAGTATTTT.

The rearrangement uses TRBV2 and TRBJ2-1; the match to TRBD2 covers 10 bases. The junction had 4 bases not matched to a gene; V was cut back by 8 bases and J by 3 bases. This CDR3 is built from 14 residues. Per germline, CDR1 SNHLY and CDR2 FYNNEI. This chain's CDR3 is CASRSGGVYNEQFF. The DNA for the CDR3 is TGTGCCAGCCGGAGCGGGGGGGTCTACAATGAGCAGTTCTTC.

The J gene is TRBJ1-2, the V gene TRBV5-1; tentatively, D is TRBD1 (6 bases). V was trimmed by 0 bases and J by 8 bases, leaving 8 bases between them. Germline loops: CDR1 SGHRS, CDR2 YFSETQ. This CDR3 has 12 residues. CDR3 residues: CASSLAGEGYTF. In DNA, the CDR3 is TGCGCCAGCAGCTTGGCAGGGGAAGGCTACACCTTC.

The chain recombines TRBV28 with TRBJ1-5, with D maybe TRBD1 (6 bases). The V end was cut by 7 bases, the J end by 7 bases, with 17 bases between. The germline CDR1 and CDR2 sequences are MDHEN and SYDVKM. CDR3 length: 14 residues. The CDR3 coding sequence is TGTGCCAGCACACCGGGGGGGGCTGGGCAGCCCCAGCATTTT. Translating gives CASTPGGAGQPQHF.

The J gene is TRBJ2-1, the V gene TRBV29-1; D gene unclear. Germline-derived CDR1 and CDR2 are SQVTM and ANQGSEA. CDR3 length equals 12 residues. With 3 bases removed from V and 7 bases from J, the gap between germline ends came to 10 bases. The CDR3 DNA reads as TGCAGCGTTGACCCCCTCCGGAATGAGCAGTTCTTC. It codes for CSVDPLRNEQFF.

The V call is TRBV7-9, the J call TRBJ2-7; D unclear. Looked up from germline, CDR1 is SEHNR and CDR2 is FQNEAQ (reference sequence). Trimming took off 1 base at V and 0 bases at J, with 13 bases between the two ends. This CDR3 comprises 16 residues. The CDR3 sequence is CASSLVVTTSSYEQYF. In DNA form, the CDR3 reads TGTGCCAGCAGCTTAGTGGTGACAACGAGCTCCTACGAGCAGTACTTC.

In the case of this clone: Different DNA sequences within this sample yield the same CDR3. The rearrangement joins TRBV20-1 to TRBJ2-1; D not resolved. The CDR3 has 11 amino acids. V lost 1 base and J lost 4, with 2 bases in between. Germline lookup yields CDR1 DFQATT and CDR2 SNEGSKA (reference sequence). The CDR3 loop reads CSARVYNEQFF. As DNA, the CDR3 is TGCAGTGCTAGAGTTTACAATGAGCAGTTCTTC.

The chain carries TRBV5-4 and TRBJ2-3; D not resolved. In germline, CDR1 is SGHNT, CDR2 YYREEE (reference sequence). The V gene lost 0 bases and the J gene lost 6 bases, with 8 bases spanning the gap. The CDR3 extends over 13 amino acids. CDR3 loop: CASSLGVGDTQYF. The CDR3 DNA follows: TGTGCCAGCAGCTTGGGTGTCGGGGATACGCAGTATTTT.

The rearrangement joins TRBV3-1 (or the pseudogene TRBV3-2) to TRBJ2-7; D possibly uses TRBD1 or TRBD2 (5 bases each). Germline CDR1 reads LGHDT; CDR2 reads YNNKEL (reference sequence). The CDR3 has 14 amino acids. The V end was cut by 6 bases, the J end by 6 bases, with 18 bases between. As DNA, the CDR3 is TGTGCCAGCAGTCTTAGAGGGGACGTCGGCGAGCAGTACTTC. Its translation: CASSLRGDVGEQYF.

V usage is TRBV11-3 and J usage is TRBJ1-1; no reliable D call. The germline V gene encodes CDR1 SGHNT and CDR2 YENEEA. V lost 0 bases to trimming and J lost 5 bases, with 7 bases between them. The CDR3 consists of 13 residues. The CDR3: CASSLDYKTEAFF. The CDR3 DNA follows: TGTGCCAGCAGCTTAGATTATAAAACTGAAGCTTTCTTT.

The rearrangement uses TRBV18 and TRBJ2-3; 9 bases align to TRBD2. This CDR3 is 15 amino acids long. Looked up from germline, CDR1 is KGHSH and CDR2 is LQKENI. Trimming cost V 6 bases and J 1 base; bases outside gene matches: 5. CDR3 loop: CASSLSGRGTDTQYF. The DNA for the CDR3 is TGTGCCAGCTCCCTTAGCGGGAGAGGCACAGATACGCAGTATTTT.

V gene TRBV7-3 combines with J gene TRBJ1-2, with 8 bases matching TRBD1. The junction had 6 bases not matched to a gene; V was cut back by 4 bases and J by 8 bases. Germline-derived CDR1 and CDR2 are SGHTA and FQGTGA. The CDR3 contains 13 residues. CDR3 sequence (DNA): TGTGCCAGCAGCTACGGACAGGGATACGGCTACACCTTC. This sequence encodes CASSYGQGYGYTF.

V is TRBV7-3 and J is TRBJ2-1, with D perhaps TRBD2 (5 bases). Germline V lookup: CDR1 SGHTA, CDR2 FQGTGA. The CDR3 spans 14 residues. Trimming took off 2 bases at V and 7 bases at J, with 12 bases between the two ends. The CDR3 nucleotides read TGTGCCAGCAGCTTATCCAGCTCGGGAAATGAGCAGTTCTTC. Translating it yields CASSLSSSGNEQFF.

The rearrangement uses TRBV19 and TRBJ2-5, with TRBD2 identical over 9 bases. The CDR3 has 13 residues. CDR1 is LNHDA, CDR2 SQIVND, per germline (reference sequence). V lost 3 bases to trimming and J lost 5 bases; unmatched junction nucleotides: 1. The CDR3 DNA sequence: TGTGCCAGTAGTATGGCGGGAGGGGAGACCCAGTACTTC. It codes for CASSMAGGETQYF.

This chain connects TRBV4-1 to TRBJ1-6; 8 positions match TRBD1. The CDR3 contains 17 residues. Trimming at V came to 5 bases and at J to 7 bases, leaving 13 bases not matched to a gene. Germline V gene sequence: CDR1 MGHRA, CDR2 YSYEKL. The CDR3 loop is CASSTPQGDFKNSPLHF. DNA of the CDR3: TGCGCCAGCAGCACCCCACAGGGGGATTTTAAAAATTCACCCCTCCACTTT.

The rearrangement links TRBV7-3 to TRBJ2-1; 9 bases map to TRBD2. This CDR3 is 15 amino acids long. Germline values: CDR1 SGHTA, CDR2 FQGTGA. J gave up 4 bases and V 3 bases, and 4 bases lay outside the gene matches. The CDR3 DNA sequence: TGTGCCAGCAGCTTGACTAGCGGTCAATACAATGAGCAGTTCTTC. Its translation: CASSLTSGQYNEQFF.

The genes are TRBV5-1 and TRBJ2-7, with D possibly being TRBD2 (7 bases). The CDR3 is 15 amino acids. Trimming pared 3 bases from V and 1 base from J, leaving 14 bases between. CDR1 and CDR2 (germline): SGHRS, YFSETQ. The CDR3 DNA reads TGCGCCAGCAGCTCCGGGGGCGGGGGATCCTACGAGCAGTACTTC. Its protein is CASSSGGGGSYEQYF.

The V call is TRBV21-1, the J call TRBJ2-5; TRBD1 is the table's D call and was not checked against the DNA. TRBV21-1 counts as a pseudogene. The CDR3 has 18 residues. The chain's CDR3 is CASSKGGTGQPNRVTQYF. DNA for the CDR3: TGTGCCAGCAGCAAAGGGGGTACAGGGCAGCCAAACCGGGTGACCCAGTACTTC.

CDR3 DNA sequence: TGTGCCAGCAAGCCAGACTCCTACGAGCAGTACTTC. Protein: CASKPDSYEQYF. The rearrangement joins TRBV2 to TRBJ2-7; D is unclear. Deletions cut 7 bases from V and 0 bases from J, with 7 bases between. This CDR3 spans 12 amino acids. From germline, CDR1 is SNHLY and CDR2 FYNNEI.

The CDR3 sequence is CASSRDRGLNQPQHF. The CDR3 DNA reads TGTGCCAGCAGCCGGGACAGGGGGCTAAATCAGCCCCAGCATTTT. The rearrangement links TRBV6-6 to TRBJ1-5, with 12 bases aligning to TRBD1. CDR3 size: 15 residues. V lost 6 bases to trimming and J lost 4 bases; unmatched junction nucleotides: 4. CDR1 is MNHNY and CDR2 is SVGAGI in the germline V gene (reference sequence).